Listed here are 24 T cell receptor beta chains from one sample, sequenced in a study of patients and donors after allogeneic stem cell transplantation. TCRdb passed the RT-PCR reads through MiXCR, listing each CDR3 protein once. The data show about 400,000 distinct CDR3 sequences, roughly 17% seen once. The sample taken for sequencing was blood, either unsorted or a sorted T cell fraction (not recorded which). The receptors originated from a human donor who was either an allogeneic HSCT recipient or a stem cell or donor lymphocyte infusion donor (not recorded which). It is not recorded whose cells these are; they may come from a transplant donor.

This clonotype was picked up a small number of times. The CDR3 DNA reads as TGCGCCAGCAGCCAAGGTAGCGGCCACACAGATACGCAGTATTTT. Translated: CASSQGSGHTDTQYF. V and J are TRBV4-3 and TRBJ2-3, with a weak D call TRBD2 (6 bases). The V end was cut by 1 base, the J end by 2 bases, with 10 bases between. Germline V gives CDR1 LGHNA, CDR2 YSLEER. The CDR3 consists of 15 residues.

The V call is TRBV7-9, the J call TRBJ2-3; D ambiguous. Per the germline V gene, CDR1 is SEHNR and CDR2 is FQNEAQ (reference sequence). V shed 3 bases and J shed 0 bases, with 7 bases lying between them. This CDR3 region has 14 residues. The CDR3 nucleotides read TGTGCCAGCAGCTTTGAACATAGCACAGATACGCAGTATTTT. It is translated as CASSFEHSTDTQYF.

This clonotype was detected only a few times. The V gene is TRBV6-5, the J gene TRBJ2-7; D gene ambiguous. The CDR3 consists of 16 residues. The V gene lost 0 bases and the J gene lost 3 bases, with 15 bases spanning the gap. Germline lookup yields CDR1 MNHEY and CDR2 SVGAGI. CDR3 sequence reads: CASSYSSGLQIYEQYF. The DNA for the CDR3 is TGTGCCAGCAGTTACTCATCGGGCCTACAAATCTACGAGCAGTACTTC.

The CDR3 reads CASSLSSGGLNEQFF. The CDR3 coding sequence is TGTGCCAGCTCCCTTTCTAGCGGGGGGTTGAATGAGCAGTTCTTC. The V and J genes are TRBV6-2 or TRBV6-3 and TRBJ2-1, with TRBD2 matching over 11 bases. The CDR3 has 15 amino acids. The germline V gene has CDR1 MNHEY and CDR2 SVGEGT. V gave up 8 bases and J gave up 7 bases; unmatched junction bases: 10.

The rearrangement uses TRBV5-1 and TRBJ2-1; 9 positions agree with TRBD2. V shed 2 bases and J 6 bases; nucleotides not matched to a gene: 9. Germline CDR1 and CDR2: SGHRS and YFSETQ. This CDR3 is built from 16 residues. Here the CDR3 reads CASSFGAVAGVNEQFF. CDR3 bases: TGCGCCAGCAGCTTCGGGGCGGTAGCGGGAGTCAATGAGCAGTTCTTC.

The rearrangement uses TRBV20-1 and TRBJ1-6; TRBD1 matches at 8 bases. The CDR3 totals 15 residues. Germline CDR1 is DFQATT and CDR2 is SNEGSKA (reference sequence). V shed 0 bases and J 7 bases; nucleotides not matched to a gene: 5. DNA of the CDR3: TGCAGTGCTAGAGAACACAGGGGGGTCAATTCACCCCTCCACTTT. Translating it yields CSAREHRGVNSPLHF.

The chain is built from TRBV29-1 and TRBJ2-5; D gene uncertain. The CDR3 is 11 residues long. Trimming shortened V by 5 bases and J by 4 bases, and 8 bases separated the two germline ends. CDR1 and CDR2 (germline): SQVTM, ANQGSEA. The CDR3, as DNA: TGCAGCGTTTTAGGGTTAGAGACCCAGTACTTC. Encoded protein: CSVLGLETQYF.

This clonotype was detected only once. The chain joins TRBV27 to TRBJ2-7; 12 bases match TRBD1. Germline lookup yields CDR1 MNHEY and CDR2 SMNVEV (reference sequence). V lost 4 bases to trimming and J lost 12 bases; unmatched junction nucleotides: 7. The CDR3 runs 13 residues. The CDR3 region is CASSSRGDRGPYF. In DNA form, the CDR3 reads TGTGCCAGCAGTTCCCGGGGGGACAGGGGGCCGTACTTC.

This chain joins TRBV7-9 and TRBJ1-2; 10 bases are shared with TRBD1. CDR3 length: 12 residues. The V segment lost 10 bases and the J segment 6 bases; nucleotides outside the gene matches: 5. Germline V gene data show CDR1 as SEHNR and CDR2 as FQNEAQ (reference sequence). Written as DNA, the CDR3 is TGTGCCATCCCGGGGACAGGGGATGGCTACACCTTC. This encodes CAIPGTGDGYTF.

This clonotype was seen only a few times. The CDR3 here is CASSQGLAGGGSYNEQFF. The CDR3 DNA reads TGCGCCAGCAGCCAAGGACTAGCGGGGGGAGGGTCCTACAATGAGCAGTTCTTC. V and J are TRBV4-3 and TRBJ2-1, with 13 bases matching TRBD2. Germline V gene sequence: CDR1 LGHNA, CDR2 YSLEER. The V and J ends lost 1 base and 1 base, in that order; junction bases with no gene match: 4. The CDR3 is 18 residues long.

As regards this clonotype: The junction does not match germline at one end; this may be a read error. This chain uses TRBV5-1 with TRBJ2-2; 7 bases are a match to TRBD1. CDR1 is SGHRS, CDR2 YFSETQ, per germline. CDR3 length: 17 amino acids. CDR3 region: CASSSQHRGANAGELFF. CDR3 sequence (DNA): TGCGCCAGCAGCTCCCAACACAGGGGCGCGAACGCCGGGGAGCTGTTTTTT.

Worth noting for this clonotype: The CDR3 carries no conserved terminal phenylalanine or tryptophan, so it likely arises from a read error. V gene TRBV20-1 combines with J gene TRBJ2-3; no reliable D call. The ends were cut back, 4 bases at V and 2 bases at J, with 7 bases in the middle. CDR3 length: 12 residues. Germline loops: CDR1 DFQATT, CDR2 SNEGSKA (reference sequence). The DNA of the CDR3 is TGCAGTGCTAATCGGGTCACAGATACGCAGTATTCT. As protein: CSANRVTDTQYS.

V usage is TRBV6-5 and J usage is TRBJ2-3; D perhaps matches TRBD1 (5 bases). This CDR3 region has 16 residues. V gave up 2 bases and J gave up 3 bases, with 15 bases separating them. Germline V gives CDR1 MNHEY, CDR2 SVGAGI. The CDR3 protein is CASSYEAFGATDTQYF. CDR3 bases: TGTGCCAGCAGTTACGAGGCCTTTGGGGCGACAGATACGCAGTATTTT.

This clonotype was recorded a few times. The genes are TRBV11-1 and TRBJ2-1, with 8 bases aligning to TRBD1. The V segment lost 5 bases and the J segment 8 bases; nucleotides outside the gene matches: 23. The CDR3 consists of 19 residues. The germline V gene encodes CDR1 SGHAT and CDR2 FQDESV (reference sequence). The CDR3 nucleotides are TGTGCCAGCAGCCCTCCTCAATTGGGACAGGTGAAATCAAAATATGAGCAGTTCTTC. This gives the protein CASSPPQLGQVKSKYEQFF.

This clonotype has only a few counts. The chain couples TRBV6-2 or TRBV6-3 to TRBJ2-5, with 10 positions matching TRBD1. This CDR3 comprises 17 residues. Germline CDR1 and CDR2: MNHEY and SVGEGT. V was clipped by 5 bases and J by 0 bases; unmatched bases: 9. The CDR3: CASSTRDRGRDQETQYF. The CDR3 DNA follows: TGTGCCAGCAGTACCCGGGACAGGGGTCGAGACCAAGAGACCCAGTACTTC.

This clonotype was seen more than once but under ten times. CDR3 coding DNA: TGTGCCAGCAGCTCGATGCGGGAATCGTATGAGCAGTTCTTC. Translated, it gives CASSSMRESYEQFF. This sequence joins TRBV14 and TRBJ2-1; a weak D match, TRBD2 (6 bases). CDR3 length: 14 amino acids. Germline CDR1 and CDR2: SGHDN and FVKESK. V dropped 5 bases and J dropped 8 bases, with 16 bases sitting between them.

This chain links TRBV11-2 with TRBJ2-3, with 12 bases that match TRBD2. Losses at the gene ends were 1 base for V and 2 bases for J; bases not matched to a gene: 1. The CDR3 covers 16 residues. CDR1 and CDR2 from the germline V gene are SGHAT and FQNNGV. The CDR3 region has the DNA TGTGCCAGCAGCTTAGCTAGCGGGAGGGTCACAGATACGCAGTATTTT. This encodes CASSLASGRVTDTQYF.

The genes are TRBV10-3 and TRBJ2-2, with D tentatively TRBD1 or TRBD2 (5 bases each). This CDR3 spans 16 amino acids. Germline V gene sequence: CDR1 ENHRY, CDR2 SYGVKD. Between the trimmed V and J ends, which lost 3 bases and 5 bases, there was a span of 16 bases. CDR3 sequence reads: CAISDPEGSGTGELFF. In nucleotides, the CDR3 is TGTGCCATCAGTGACCCTGAGGGGAGTGGGACCGGGGAGCTGTTTTTT.

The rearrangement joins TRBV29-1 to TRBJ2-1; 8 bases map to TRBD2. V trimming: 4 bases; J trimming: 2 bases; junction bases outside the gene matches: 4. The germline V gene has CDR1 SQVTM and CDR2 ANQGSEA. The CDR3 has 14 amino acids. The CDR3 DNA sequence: TGCAGCGTTGCGAGCGGGGGCCCCTACAATGAGCAGTTCTTC. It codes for CSVASGGPYNEQFF.

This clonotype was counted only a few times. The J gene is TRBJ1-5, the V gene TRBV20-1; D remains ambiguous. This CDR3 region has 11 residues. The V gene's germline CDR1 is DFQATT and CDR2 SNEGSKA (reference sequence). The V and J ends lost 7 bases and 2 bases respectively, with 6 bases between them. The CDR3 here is CSVERNQPQHF. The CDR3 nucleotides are TGCAGTGTTGAGCGCAATCAGCCCCAGCATTTT.

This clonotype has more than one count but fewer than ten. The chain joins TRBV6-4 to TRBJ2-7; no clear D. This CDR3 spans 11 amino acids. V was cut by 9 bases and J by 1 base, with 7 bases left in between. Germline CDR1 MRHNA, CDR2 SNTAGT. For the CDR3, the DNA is TGTGCCAGTCCCGGGTCCTACGAGCAGTACTTC. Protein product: CASPGSYEQYF.

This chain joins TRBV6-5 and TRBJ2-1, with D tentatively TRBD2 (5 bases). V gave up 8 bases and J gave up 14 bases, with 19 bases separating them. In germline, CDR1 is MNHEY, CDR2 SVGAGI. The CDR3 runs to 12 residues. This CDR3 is CASSPSAGGEFF. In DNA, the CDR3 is TGTGCCAGCTCCCCCTCGGCGGGCGGAGAGTTCTTC.

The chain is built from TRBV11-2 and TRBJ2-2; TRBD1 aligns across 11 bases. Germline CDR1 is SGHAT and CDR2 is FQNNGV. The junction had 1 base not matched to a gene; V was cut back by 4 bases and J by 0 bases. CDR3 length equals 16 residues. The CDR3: CASSWDRGANTGELFF. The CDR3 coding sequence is TGTGCCAGCAGCTGGGACAGGGGGGCGAACACCGGGGAGCTGTTTTTT.

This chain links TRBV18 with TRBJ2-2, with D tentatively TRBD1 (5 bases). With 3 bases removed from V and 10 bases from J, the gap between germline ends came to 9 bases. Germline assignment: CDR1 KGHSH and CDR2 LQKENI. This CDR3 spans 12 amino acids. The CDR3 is CASSPGPEELFF. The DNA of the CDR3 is TGTGCCAGCTCACCGGGGCCGGAGGAGCTGTTTTTT.